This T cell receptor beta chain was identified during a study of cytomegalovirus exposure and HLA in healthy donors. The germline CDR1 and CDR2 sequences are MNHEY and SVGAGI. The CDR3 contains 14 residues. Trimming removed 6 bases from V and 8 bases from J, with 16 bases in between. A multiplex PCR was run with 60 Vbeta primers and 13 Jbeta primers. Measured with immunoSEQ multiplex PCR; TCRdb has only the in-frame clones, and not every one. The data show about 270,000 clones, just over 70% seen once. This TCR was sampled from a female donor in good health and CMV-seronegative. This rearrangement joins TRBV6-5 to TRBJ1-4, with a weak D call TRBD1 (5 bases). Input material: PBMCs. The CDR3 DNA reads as TGTGCCAGCAGACCCCGGGGGGGGGAGGAAAAACTGTTTTTT. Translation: CASRPRGGEEKLFF.